This entry lists 25 T cell receptor beta chains sequenced from one sample in a study of T cell responses to AZD1222 COVID-19 vaccine. The protocol was immunoSEQ multiplex PCR, while the TCRdb copy is restricted to in-frame clones and leaves out a portion. The repertoire consists of about 130,000 clones, with around 90% occurring once and the leading ten covering 4.5% to 7%. This material consisted of peripheral blood, taken 28 days after the second AZD1222 dose. The receptors originated from an adult who received the AZD1222 COVID-19 vaccine.

The chain joins TRBV6-5 to TRBJ2-7, with D tentatively TRBD1 or TRBD2 (7 bases each). The germline V and J ends were trimmed by 6 bases and 7 bases, with 19 bases remaining between them. Germline V lookup: CDR1 MNHEY, CDR2 SVGAGI. This CDR3 comprises 14 residues. The DNA for the CDR3 is TGTGCCAGCAGAGGCACAGGGGAGGGTGGTGAGCAGTACTTC. Amino acids: CASRGTGEGGEQYF.

The rearrangement links TRBV6-2 or TRBV6-3 to TRBJ1-1; D unclear. The CDR3 length is 13 residues. V was pared by 2 bases and J by 2 bases, with 6 bases between. Germline V lookup: CDR1 MNHEY, CDR2 SVGEGT. CDR3 nucleotides: TGTGCCAGCAGTTACACTCGAAACACTGAAGCTTTCTTT. Translation gives CASSYTRNTEAFF.

The V call is TRBV7-9, the J call TRBJ2-2; the D gene is possibly TRBD2 (5 bases). With 5 bases removed from V and 5 bases from J, the gap between germline ends came to 18 bases. The CDR3 sequence is 16 residues long. Germline assignment: CDR1 SEHNR and CDR2 FQNEAQ (reference sequence). The CDR3 coding sequence is TGTGCCAGCAGCGGTCTAGCAGTTGCGGCGACCGGGGAGCTGTTTTTT. Protein sequence: CASSGLAVAATGELFF.

This clone appeared a few times. The V and J genes are TRBV5-4 and TRBJ1-1; 7 bases are a match to TRBD1. Per the germline V gene, CDR1 is SGHNT and CDR2 is YYREEE (reference sequence). V dropped 4 bases and J dropped 5; count of bases not matched to a gene: 11. This CDR3 is 15 amino acids long. In nucleotides, the CDR3 is TGTGCCAGCAGCCCGGGGACAGCGGGGGGGACTGAAGCTTTCTTT. Translated: CASSPGTAGGTEAFF.

V is TRBV28 and J is TRBJ1-1; TRBD1 might be the D (6 bases). There are 15 residues in the CDR3. Trimming shortened V by 0 bases and J by 1 base, and 9 bases separated the two germline ends. Germline V lookup: CDR1 MDHEN, CDR2 SYDVKM. CDR3 sequence: CASSLWGHQNTEAFF. The CDR3 nucleotides read TGTGCCAGCAGTTTATGGGGACACCAGAACACTGAAGCTTTCTTT.

J is TRBJ2-3 and V is TRBV18, with a weak D call TRBD2 (5 bases). Germline V CDR1 and CDR2: KGHSH, LQKENI. Trimming pared 3 bases from V and 6 bases from J, leaving 16 bases between. This CDR3 has 15 residues. The CDR3 loop reads CASSPRTSLGDTQYF. CDR3 sequence (DNA): TGTGCCAGCTCACCGAGGACTTCACTGGGGGATACGCAGTATTTT.

The chain is built from TRBV5-6 and TRBJ1-5, with TRBD1 matching over 7 bases. The CDR3 runs 14 residues. The germline V gene has CDR1 SGHDT and CDR2 YYEEEE. The trim removed 4 bases at V and 7 bases at J, leaving 8 bases unmatched. The CDR3 loop is CASSLTGRGQPQHF. The CDR3 DNA sequence: TGTGCCAGCAGCCTGACAGGGAGGGGGCAGCCCCAGCATTTT.

The chain joins TRBV3-1 (or the pseudogene TRBV3-2) to TRBJ1-2; TRBD1 aligns across 8 bases. The V gene end was trimmed by 5 bases and the J gene end by 4 bases; junction bases not matched to a gene: 12. This CDR3 is 16 amino acids long. The germline V gene has CDR1 LGHDT and CDR2 YNNKEL (reference sequence). The DNA for the CDR3 is TGTGCCAGCAGCGCCCGGGGACAGGTTTATGGCTATGGCTACACCTTC. Encoded protein: CASSARGQVYGYGYTF.

The gene calls are TRBV5-4 and TRBJ1-4, with D possibly being TRBD1 (5 bases). Trimming cost V 4 bases and J 0 bases, with 13 bases left between them. Per the germline V gene, CDR1 is SGHNT and CDR2 is YYREEE (reference sequence). The CDR3 has 16 amino acids. The chain's CDR3 is CASSPDSGTTNEKLFF. CDR3 DNA: TGTGCCAGCAGCCCCGACAGTGGGACAACTAATGAAAAACTGTTTTTT.

The chain employs TRBV19 and TRBJ1-2; maybe TRBD1 (6 bases). Trimming removed 4 bases from V and 0 bases from J, with 12 bases in between. Germline lookup yields CDR1 LNHDA and CDR2 SQIVND (reference sequence). The CDR3 loop spans 15 amino acids. CDR3 sequence reads: CASSTWDTPNYGYTF. The CDR3 bases are TGTGCCAGTAGTACCTGGGACACTCCTAACTATGGCTACACCTTC.

The chain links TRBV24-1 to TRBJ2-3; D unclear. V lost 4 bases, J lost 3 bases, and 10 bases lay in between. The CDR3 consists of 14 residues. Germline lookup yields CDR1 KGHDR and CDR2 SFDVKD. This CDR3 reads CATSDGSLTDTQYF. The CDR3 DNA is TGTGCCACCAGTGACGGCTCCTTAACAGATACGCAGTATTTT.

J is TRBJ1-5 and V is TRBV19; tentative D call: TRBD1 (5 bases). Germline CDR1 is LNHDA and CDR2 is SQIVND (reference sequence). V lost 6 bases to trimming and J lost 11 bases, with 20 bases between them. There are 14 residues in the CDR3. The chain's CDR3 is CASRSGTTGSSQHF. The CDR3 bases are TGTGCCAGTAGATCCGGGACCACAGGATCTTCCCAGCATTTT.

This clone appeared a single time. The chain joins TRBV5-6 to TRBJ1-4, with TRBD1 matching over 7 bases. The germline CDR1 and CDR2 sequences are SGHDT and YYEEEE. The trim removed 4 bases at V and 7 bases at J, leaving 7 bases unmatched. The CDR3 length is 14 residues. CDR3 sequence reads: CASSLDRFSEKLFF. The CDR3 region has the DNA TGTGCCAGCAGCCTGGACAGGTTTAGTGAAAAACTGTTTTTT.

This chain uses TRBV11-2 with TRBJ2-1; 10 bases line up with TRBD2. With 1 base clipped from V and 8 bases from J, the junction kept 5 bases outside the gene matches. Germline loops: CDR1 SGHAT, CDR2 FQNNGV. This CDR3 is 15 amino acids long. Here the CDR3 reads CASSLVPSGGYEQFF. In DNA form, the CDR3 reads TGTGCCAGCAGCTTAGTGCCTAGCGGGGGCTATGAGCAGTTCTTC.

The chain carries TRBV28 and TRBJ1-1, with D perhaps TRBD1 (5 bases). CDR1 is MDHEN, CDR2 SYDVKM, per germline. V shed 6 bases and J shed 2 bases, with 19 bases lying between them. CDR3 length equals 16 residues. The DNA of the CDR3 is TGTGCCAGCAGCCGGTCGGGGCGCCGATATAACACTGAAGCTTTCTTT. Protein: CASSRSGRRYNTEAFF.

The V gene is TRBV5-1, the J gene TRBJ2-3; 8 bases align to TRBD2. Trimming at V came to 3 bases and at J to 6 bases, leaving 9 bases not matched to a gene. Germline values: CDR1 SGHRS, CDR2 YFSETQ. CDR3 length equals 15 residues. The CDR3 reads CASSSSSGSRDTQYF. CDR3 bases: TGCGCCAGCAGCTCCTCTAGCGGGTCGAGGGATACGCAGTATTTT. Full variable domain (missing parts from reference TRBV5-1 and TRBJ2-3): KAGVTQTPRYLIKTRGQQVTLSCSPISGHRSVSWYQQTPGQGLQFLFEYFSETQRNKGNFPGRFSGRQFSNSRSEMNVSTLELGDSALYLCASSSSSGSRDTQYFGPGTRLTVL.

The V call is TRBV28, the J call TRBJ1-2, with TRBD1 matching 10 bases. Germline CDR1 MDHEN, CDR2 SYDVKM. V shed 6 bases, J shed 7 bases, and the junction held 8 bases outside the gene matches. This CDR3 contains 14 residues. The CDR3 region is CASRTGGASFGYTF. Here the CDR3 DNA reads TGTGCCAGCAGGACAGGGGGCGCAAGTTTTGGCTACACCTTC.

The chain links TRBV5-4 to TRBJ1-6, with 12 bases aligning to TRBD1. The CDR3 covers 15 residues. CDR1 and CDR2 from the germline V gene are SGHNT and YYREEE (reference sequence). The trim removed 1 base at V and 9 bases at J, leaving 2 bases unmatched. CDR3 residues: CASSLPGQGASPLHF. For the CDR3, the DNA is TGTGCCAGCAGCTTGCCGGGACAGGGGGCTTCACCCCTCCACTTT.

This chain uses TRBV2 with TRBJ1-3; D is possibly TRBD1 (6 bases). The germline CDR1 and CDR2 sequences are SNHLY and FYNNEI. The CDR3 contains 17 residues. Trimming cost V 5 bases and J 7 bases, with 24 bases left between them. For the CDR3, the DNA is TGTGCCAGCAGTCGCCCAGGGGACCCCTCCCTGTGGAACACCATATATTTT. It encodes CASSRPGDPSLWNTIYF.

The chain joins TRBV10-3 to TRBJ1-1; D is unresolved. Germline V lookup: CDR1 ENHRY, CDR2 SYGVKD. Trimming pared 1 base from V and 7 bases from J, leaving 7 bases between. The CDR3 runs 12 residues. CDR3 DNA sequence: TGTGCCATCAGTGAGTATGGGAATGAAGCTTTCTTT. It is translated as CAISEYGNEAFF.

The chain carries TRBV28 and TRBJ2-7, with D unresolved. This CDR3 is built from 14 residues. CDR1 and CDR2 from the germline V gene are MDHEN and SYDVKM. The germline V and J ends were trimmed by 6 bases and 2 bases, with 14 bases remaining between them. CDR3: CASRPGQVTYEQYF. Written as DNA, the CDR3 is TGTGCCAGCAGGCCGGGTCAGGTAACCTACGAGCAGTACTTC.

V is TRBV5-1 and J is TRBJ1-1, with D possibly being TRBD1 (5 bases). Germline V CDR1 and CDR2: SGHRS, YFSETQ. The CDR3 covers 15 residues. The V and J ends lost 0 bases and 3 bases respectively, with 12 bases between them. Here the CDR3 reads CASSLEWVGDTEAFF. CDR3 nucleotides: TGCGCCAGCAGCTTGGAATGGGTGGGGGACACTGAAGCTTTCTTT.

The gene calls are TRBV7-9 and TRBJ1-2, with 12 bases fitting TRBD1. The trim removed 5 bases at V and 9 bases at J, leaving 4 bases unmatched. Germline V CDR1 and CDR2: SEHNR, FQNEAQ (reference sequence). This CDR3 region has 13 residues. The chain's CDR3 is CASSRDRGHSYTF. CDR3 DNA sequence: TGTGCCAGCAGCCGGGACAGGGGGCATAGCTACACCTTC.

The rearrangement joins TRBV5-1 to TRBJ2-1, with D maybe TRBD2 (6 bases). With 3 bases removed from V and 6 bases from J, the gap between germline ends came to 10 bases. Germline lookup yields CDR1 SGHRS and CDR2 YFSETQ. This CDR3 contains 13 residues. The CDR3 DNA follows: TGCGCCAGCAGCTCCCCCGGGAGCAATGAGCAGTTCTTC. Translating it yields CASSSPGSNEQFF.

Points on this clone: At one of its ends the junction is not consistent with the germline gene, which may arise from a read error. The chain carries TRBV7-7 and TRBJ2-5; 8 bases agree with TRBD2. The CDR3 spans 15 residues. Looked up from germline, CDR1 is SSHAT and CDR2 is FNYEAQ (reference sequence). CDR3 protein: CASSLAGFVGETQYF. The CDR3 bases are TGTGCTAGCAGCTTAGCGGGGTTCGTGGGAGAGACCCAGTACTTC. Filled out from reference TRBV7-7 and TRBJ2-5, the complete variable domain reads GAGVSQSPRYKVTKRGQDVTLRCDPISSHATLYWYQQALGQGPEFLTYFNYEAQPDKSGLPSDRFSAERPEGSISTLTIQRTEQRDSAMYRCASSLAGFVGETQYFGPGTRLLVL.